This T cell receptor beta chain was captured in a study of post-analysis software for immune sequencing data. As for the study in general: The disease courses spanned relapsing-remitting, secondary progressive and progressive-relapsing forms of multiple sclerosis. Regarding the study as a whole: Under F measure analysis, samples from one preparation batch co-clustered strongly. Higher frequency in patients than in controls was seen for about five TRBV segments, with TRBV5-6, TRBV5-1 and TRBV20-1 among them. Versus controls, multiple sclerosis patients showed significantly lower diversity (normalized Chao1).

In regard to this clonotype: Its cognate antigen is unknown.

TCR beta cDNA libraries had unique molecular identifiers. TCRdb called the PCR reads again in MiXCR, with one record for every CDR3 protein. The sample consists of about 460,000 distinct CDR3 sequences, under 55% of them appearing once. V lost 2 bases and J 0 bases, leaving 20 bases between the germline ends. This CDR3 region has 19 residues. Per germline, CDR1 MDHEN and CDR2 SYDVKM. The origin of this receptor is a girl between 5 and 17 years old with multiple sclerosis. The sequenced sample consisted of blood. The V gene is TRBV28, the J gene TRBJ2-4; tentatively, D is TRBD2 (6 bases). CDR3 residues: CASSLILGRTTAAKNIQYF. The DNA for the CDR3 is TGTGCCAGCAGTTTAATCCTAGGTAGGACTACTGCAGCCAAAAACATTCAGTACTTC.